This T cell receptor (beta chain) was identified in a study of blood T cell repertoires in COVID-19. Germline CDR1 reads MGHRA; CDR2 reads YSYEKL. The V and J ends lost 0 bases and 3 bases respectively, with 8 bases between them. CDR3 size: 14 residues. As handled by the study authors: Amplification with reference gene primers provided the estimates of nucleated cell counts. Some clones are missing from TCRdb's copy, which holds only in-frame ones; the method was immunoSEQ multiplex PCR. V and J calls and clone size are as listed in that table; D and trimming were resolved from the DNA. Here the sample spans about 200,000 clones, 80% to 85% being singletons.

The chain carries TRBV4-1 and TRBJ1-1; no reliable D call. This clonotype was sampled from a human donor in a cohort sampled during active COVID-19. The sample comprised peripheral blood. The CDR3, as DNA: TGCGCCAGCAGCCAAGATCAAATGTACACTGAAGCTTTCTTT. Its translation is CASSQDQMYTEAFF.